This T cell receptor beta chain came from a study of CD8+CD57+ T cells in acquired aplastic anemia. Overall study: Sorting CD4+ and CD8+ cells gave DNA averaging around 3 ug.

Profiling of TCR beta VDJ combinations and CDR3 sequences used genomic DNA as template. MiXCR, run by TCRdb on the reads, gives a single entry per CDR3 protein. The repertoire holds approximately 300,000 distinct CDR3 sequences, roughly 59% seen once, with under 1.5% in the top ten. The CDR3 has 14 residues. Germline values: CDR1 SGHTA, CDR2 FQGNSA. V was cut by 1 base and J by 0 bases, with 4 bases left in between. The authors sequenced patients whose flow cytometry had shown CD8+CD57+ cell expansion. All patients had severe acquired aplastic anemia. Blood sampling was performed on the patients, and none of them had received therapy by then.

The rearrangement joins TRBV7-2 to TRBJ1-5; D not resolved. The receptor comes from a human donor with aplastic anemia. The sequenced sample was sorted CD4+, CD8+, or CD8+CD57+ T cells (not recorded which) from PBMCs. The CDR3 DNA follows: TGTGCCAGCAGCTTAGAGTATAGCAATCAGCCCCAGCATTTT. This gives the protein CASSLEYSNQPQHF.